This is a list of T cell receptor beta chains from one sample in a study of T cell responses to AZD1222 COVID-19 vaccine. Method: immunoSEQ multiplex PCR; TCRdb's copy keeps in-frame clones and lacks some. The data contain some 130,000 clones, about 91% of them singletons. The starting material was peripheral blood, obtained on day 0 of AZD1222 vaccination. These TCRs come from an adult in good health. Each CDR3 is given with its conserved first and last residue. The order of the fields is J gene, CDR3 length, clone size, D gene, V gene, CDR3 protein, CDR3 DNA. A D gene is named only where the DNA matches it firmly. Size tells how often a clone was seen (once, few, many) or the class of an expanded clone, and some rows leave it out.

j_call: TRBJ1-2
cdr3_length: 13
clone_size: once
d_call: -
v_call: TRBV24-1
cdr3_aa: CATSDFHVAGYTF
cdr3_nt: TGTGCCACCAGTGATTTCCACGTAGCCGGCTACACCTTC

j_call: TRBJ2-2
cdr3_length: 18
clone_size: few
d_call: TRBD1
v_call: TRBV14
cdr3_aa: CASSQDWAGTAYTGELFF
cdr3_nt: TGTGCCAGCAGCCAAGATTGGGCCGGGACAGCGTACACCGGGGAGCTGTTTTTT

j_call: TRBJ2-3
cdr3_length: 16
clone_size: -
d_call: TRBD2
v_call: TRBV4-3
cdr3_aa: CASSRGTSGNTDTQYF
cdr3_nt: TGCGCCAGCAGCCGAGGGACTAGCGGGAACACAGATACGCAGTATTTT

j_call: TRBJ1-4
cdr3_length: 13
clone_size: once
d_call: -
v_call: TRBV29-1
cdr3_aa: CSARSAGYEKLFF
cdr3_nt: TGCAGCGCCAGGTCAGCGGGGTATGAAAAACTGTTTTTT

j_call: TRBJ2-5
cdr3_length: 13
clone_size: -
d_call: -
v_call: TRBV29-1
cdr3_aa: CSVMVTVGGTQYF
cdr3_nt: TGCAGCGTTATGGTGACTGTCGGGGGGACCCAGTACTTC

j_call: TRBJ1-5
cdr3_length: 17
clone_size: -
d_call: -
v_call: TRBV19
cdr3_aa: CASSISGGGAINQPQHF
cdr3_nt: TGTGCCAGTAGTATTTCGGGGGGTGGGGCGATAAATCAGCCCCAGCATTTT

j_call: TRBJ1-2
cdr3_length: 13
clone_size: -
d_call: -
v_call: TRBV4-3
cdr3_aa: CASSQDGGLGYTF
cdr3_nt: TGCGCCAGCAGCCAAGACGGAGGGCTTGGCTACACCTTC

j_call: TRBJ2-5
cdr3_length: 16
clone_size: -
d_call: TRBD2
v_call: TRBV5-1
cdr3_aa: CASSLGVAGDQETQYF
cdr3_nt: TGCGCCAGCAGCTTGGGGGTAGCGGGAGATCAAGAGACCCAGTACTTC

j_call: TRBJ1-1
cdr3_length: 15
clone_size: once
d_call: -
v_call: TRBV5-6
cdr3_aa: CASSFGRLMNTEAFF
cdr3_nt: TGTGCCAGCAGCTTCGGACGGCTTATGAACACTGAAGCTTTCTTT

j_call: TRBJ1-6
cdr3_length: 18
clone_size: -
d_call: TRBD1
v_call: TRBV27
cdr3_aa: CASSLSGTGSYYNSPLHF
cdr3_nt: TGTGCCAGCAGTTTATCCGGGACAGGGAGTTACTATAATTCACCCCTCCACTTT

j_call: TRBJ1-1
cdr3_length: 12
clone_size: few
d_call: TRBD1
v_call: TRBV6-5
cdr3_aa: CASTRQGTEAFF
cdr3_nt: TGTGCCAGCACCCGACAGGGGACTGAAGCTTTCTTT

j_call: TRBJ1-4
cdr3_length: 14
clone_size: -
d_call: -
v_call: TRBV7-9
cdr3_aa: CASSFGTINEKLFF
cdr3_nt: TGTGCCAGCAGCTTCGGGACAATTAATGAAAAACTGTTTTTT